This TCR beta chain was captured in a study of blood T cell repertoires in COVID-19. Study in general: Specimens from acute and convalescent COVID-19 originated in the United States, Italy and Spain. PBMCs, B-cell-depleted T cells, or T cells provided the cDNA or gDNA that made up the material.

Authors' data handling: Counts of nucleated cells, estimated from reference gene primer amplification, were obtained. Profiled with immunoSEQ multiplex PCR; TCRdb holds only in-frame clones, not every one. D and trimming were read from the DNA, whereas the V and J calls and clone size are those reported in that table. The table includes some 240,000 clones, 82% detected once. The Seattle patients, enrolled during active infection, were followed longitudinally. V dropped 3 bases and J dropped 1; count of bases not matched to a gene: 3. CDR3 length: 15 residues. The germline CDR1 and CDR2 sequences are SGHRS and YFSETQ. This clone was seen only once.

This TCR came from a woman aged 70 to 79 with COVID-19, enrolled during active disease. The chain is built from TRBV5-1 and TRBJ2-1, with 8 bases identical to TRBD2. Material: peripheral blood. CDR3 nucleotides: TGCGCCAGCAGCTCGACTAGCGAGTCCTACAATGAGCAGTTCTTC. Its protein is CASSSTSESYNEQFF.